Below, 23 T cell receptor beta chains from the same sample are listed, as sequenced in a study of OX40 agonist ivuxolimab in advanced cancers. Data came from immunoSEQ multiplex PCR; TCRdb stores just in-frame clones and leaves some out. The sample includes tens of thousands of clones, 85% seen only once; the top ten take more than 2.5%. Source: CD4+ or CD8+ T cells sorted from blood, taken in a trial of the OX40 agonist ivuxolimab. These receptors all stem from an adult with an advanced solid tumor such as melanoma, head and neck, liver or kidney cancer.

Comment on this clone: One end of the junction varies from germline; a read error may be responsible. This chain links TRBV27 with TRBJ2-3; TRBD2 is a possible D gene (5 bases). The CDR3 spans 13 residues. Germline lookup yields CDR1 MNHEY and CDR2 SMNVEV (reference sequence). The CDR3 nucleotides are TGTGCCAGCAGTTTTAACGGGCGGGTTTCGCTTAGTTTT. Protein: CASSFNGRVSLSF.

The chain combines TRBV5-1 with TRBJ2-1; 11 positions agree with TRBD2. The ends lost 0 bases at V and 4 bases at J; junction bases unmatched: 6. Looked up from germline, CDR1 is SGHRS and CDR2 is YFSETQ. The CDR3 consists of 17 residues. CDR3 sequence reads: CASSLVAGGLRYNEQFF. CDR3 coding DNA: TGCGCCAGCAGCTTGGTAGCGGGAGGGCTAAGGTACAATGAGCAGTTCTTC.

The rearrangement links TRBV28 to TRBJ2-3, with 11 bases that match TRBD2. The germline CDR1 and CDR2 sequences are MDHEN and SYDVKM. CDR3 length: 15 amino acids. V was clipped by 4 bases and J by 3 bases; unmatched bases: 3. CDR3 sequence: CASSSSSGRTDTQYF. CDR3 DNA: TGTGCCAGCAGTTCCTCTAGCGGGAGGACAGATACGCAGTATTTT.

V gene TRBV7-2 combines with J gene TRBJ2-1, with D perhaps given as TRBD1 or TRBD2 (6 bases each). Germline lookup yields CDR1 SGHTA and CDR2 FQGNSA. The CDR3 is made up of 16 amino acids. Trimming took 5 bases from V and 0 from J, leaving 14 bases between them. CDR3 amino acids: CASSPTGASSYNEQFF. DNA of the CDR3: TGTGCCAGCAGCCCTACGGGGGCCAGCTCCTACAATGAGCAGTTCTTC.

This rearrangement joins TRBV5-5 to TRBJ2-3; 10 nucleotides line up with TRBD1. V gave up 1 base and J gave up 3 bases; unmatched junction bases: 5. The CDR3 is 16 amino acids. Germline lookup yields CDR1 SGHKS and CDR2 YYEKEE (reference sequence). CDR3: CASSLIRTGGTDTQYF. In nucleotides, the CDR3 is TGTGCCAGCAGCTTGATAAGGACAGGGGGAACAGATACGCAGTATTTT.

The chain recombines TRBV9 with TRBJ2-3, with D perhaps TRBD1 or TRBD2 (6 bases each). CDR1 is SGDLS, CDR2 YYNGEE, per germline. Trimming removed 3 bases at V and 0 bases at J, with 14 bases between. CDR3 length equals 16 residues. This chain's CDR3 is CASSAWGAPSTDTQYF. For the CDR3, the DNA is TGTGCCAGCAGCGCCTGGGGGGCCCCCAGCACAGATACGCAGTATTTT. The full variable domain, in which reference TRBV9 and TRBJ2-3 provide the parts outside the CDR3, is DSGVTQTPKHLITATGQRVTLRCSPRSGDLSVYWYQQSLDQGLQFLIQYYNGEERAKGNILERFSAQQFPDLHSELNLSSLELGDSALYFCASSAWGAPSTDTQYFGPGTRLTVL.

The V call is TRBV28, the J call TRBJ1-1, with TRBD1 identical over 7 bases. Germline CDR1 reads MDHEN; CDR2 reads SYDVKM. The length of the CDR3 is 14 residues. The ends lost 6 bases at V and 2 bases at J; junction bases unmatched: 6. The CDR3 nucleotides read TGTGCCAGCAGAATTGGGACAGCTAACACTGAAGCTTTCTTT. Translation: CASRIGTANTEAFF.

The chain has TRBV7-2 and TRBJ1-1; 10 nucleotides align to TRBD1. Germline loops: CDR1 SGHTA, CDR2 FQGNSA. Germline trimming cut 5 bases from V and 3 bases from J; bases unmatched to any gene: 0. The CDR3 covers 13 residues. CDR3 loop: CASSGQGDTEAFF. The CDR3 nucleotides are TGTGCCAGCAGCGGACAGGGGGACACTGAAGCTTTCTTT.

This rearrangement joins TRBV10-2 to TRBJ2-1, with 11 bases that match TRBD1. The CDR3 runs to 17 residues. V shed 2 bases, J shed 7 bases, and the junction held 10 bases outside the gene matches. Looked up from germline, CDR1 is WSHSY and CDR2 is SAAADI. The chain's CDR3 is CASSEEVGRDRGNEQFF. The CDR3 DNA reads TGCGCCAGCAGTGAGGAGGTGGGCCGGGACAGGGGGAATGAGCAGTTCTTC.

This sequence joins TRBV10-3 and TRBJ2-2, with 8 nucleotides matching TRBD1. The CDR3 runs to 14 residues. Germline V gene data show CDR1 as ENHRY and CDR2 as SYGVKD. The trim removed 7 bases at V and 1 base at J, leaving 2 bases unmatched. The CDR3 region is CAIKGTGNTGELFF. CDR3 nucleotides: TGTGCCATCAAGGGGACAGGGAACACCGGGGAGCTGTTTTTT.

The rearrangement joins TRBV14 to TRBJ2-7; D is possibly TRBD1 or TRBD2 (5 bases each). CDR3 length: 15 residues. The germline V and J ends were trimmed by 5 bases and 0 bases, with 14 bases remaining between them. CDR1 and CDR2 from the germline V gene are SGHDN and FVKESK. This CDR3 is CASSSRDVRSYEQYF. The CDR3 DNA reads TGTGCCAGCAGCAGCCGGGACGTCCGCTCCTACGAGCAGTACTTC.

The chain combines TRBV5-1 with TRBJ1-1; D remains ambiguous. Germline assignment: CDR1 SGHRS and CDR2 YFSETQ. V dropped 5 bases and J dropped 0 bases, with 2 bases sitting between them. This CDR3 is 11 amino acids long. CDR3 DNA: TGCGCCAGCAGGGTGAACACTGAAGCTTTCTTT. It translates to CASRVNTEAFF. The full variable domain, with the rest looked up from reference TRBV5-1 and TRBJ1-1, is KAGVTQTPRYLIKTRGQQVTLSCSPISGHRSVSWYQQTPGQGLQFLFEYFSETQRNKGNFPGRFSGRQFSNSRSEMNVSTLELGDSALYLCASRVNTEAFFGQGTRLTVV.

The V gene is TRBV11-3, the J gene TRBJ2-2; D tentatively fits TRBD1 or TRBD2 (6 bases each). This CDR3 region has 15 residues. Germline CDR1 and CDR2: SGHNT and YENEEA. Trimming removed 1 base at V and 5 bases at J, with 11 bases between. For the CDR3, the DNA is TGTGCCAGCAGCTTAGGGGGGGCCGCTACCGGGGAGCTGTTTTTT. Translated, it gives CASSLGGAATGELFF.

The chain carries TRBV9 and TRBJ2-2, with unresolved D. CDR3 length: 15 amino acids. CDR1 is SGDLS, CDR2 YYNGEE, per germline. The V and J ends lost 5 bases and 0 bases respectively, with 11 bases between them. CDR3 in DNA: TGTGCCAGCAGTAAGTCGGCAGCGAACACCGGGGAGCTGTTTTTT. Translation: CASSKSAANTGELFF. Variable domain in full (rest from reference TRBV9 and TRBJ2-2): DSGVTQTPKHLITATGQRVTLRCSPRSGDLSVYWYQQSLDQGLQFLIQYYNGEERAKGNILERFSAQQFPDLHSELNLSSLELGDSALYFCASSKSAANTGELFFGEGSRLTVL.

With regard to this clone: A junction boundary mismatches the germline segment, possibly from a read error. V usage is TRBV11-3 and J usage is TRBJ2-1; D not certain. This CDR3 has 13 residues. From germline, CDR1 is SGHNT and CDR2 YENEEA. Here the CDR3 DNA reads TGTGCCAGCAGCTTCCCCTCCCACAATGAGCAGTTCTTC. Its protein product is CASSFPSHNEQFF.

This sequence joins TRBV7-9 and TRBJ1-2; D possibly corresponds to TRBD1 (6 bases). This CDR3 is 15 amino acids long. V lost 4 bases and J 2 bases, leaving 14 bases between the germline ends. Looked up from germline, CDR1 is SEHNR and CDR2 is FQNEAQ (reference sequence). The CDR3 sequence: CASSSPDRYNYGYTF. CDR3 nucleotides: TGTGCCAGCAGCTCCCCCGACAGGTACAACTATGGCTACACCTTC.

The V call is TRBV7-6, the J call TRBJ2-1, with D possibly being TRBD2 (6 bases). Trimming took off 5 bases at V and 3 bases at J, with 14 bases between the two ends. The CDR3 runs 15 residues. CDR1 and CDR2 from the germline V gene are SGHVS and FNYEAQ. The CDR3 is CASSPRDSVYNEQFF. Here the CDR3 DNA reads TGTGCCAGCAGCCCCCGGGACTCCGTCTACAATGAGCAGTTCTTC.

The chain recombines TRBV18 with TRBJ2-1; 10 bases are a match to TRBD1. The CDR3 contains 15 residues. The germline V gene has CDR1 KGHSH and CDR2 LQKENI. The junction had 5 bases not matched to a gene; V was cut back by 3 bases and J by 6 bases. CDR3 coding DNA: TGTGCCAGCTCACCTTCTTGGACAGGGGGCAATGAGCAGTTCTTC. Its translation: CASSPSWTGGNEQFF.

V gene TRBV30 combines with J gene TRBJ2-7; tentative D call: TRBD2 (6 bases). V was clipped by 1 base and J by 5 bases, with 12 bases between them. The CDR3 is 13 residues long. The germline V gene has CDR1 GTSNPN and CDR2 SVGIG (reference sequence). The CDR3 loop is CAWSGDLLHEQYF. The CDR3 region has the DNA TGTGCCTGGAGTGGGGACTTACTTCACGAGCAGTACTTC.

The V and J genes are TRBV19 and TRBJ2-3; D unclear. The CDR3 is made up of 11 amino acids. The ends were cut back, 10 bases at V and 5 bases at J, with 10 bases in the middle. Germline V lookup: CDR1 LNHDA, CDR2 SQIVND (reference sequence). The CDR3 reads CATTYLDTQYF. CDR3 nucleotides: TGTGCCACCACATACTTAGATACGCAGTATTTT.

This clone was found once. V and J are TRBV7-2 and TRBJ1-1; D uncertain. This CDR3 region has 14 residues. V gave up 4 bases and J gave up 12 bases, with 21 bases separating them. CDR1 and CDR2 (germline): SGHTA, FQGNSA. The CDR3: CASSSTGPRRTTFF. DNA for the CDR3: TGTGCCAGCAGCTCCACTGGACCTCGGAGGACGACTTTCTTT.

A single count supports this clone. The chain employs TRBV18 and TRBJ1-1; 8 bases align to TRBD1. The V gene's germline CDR1 is KGHSH and CDR2 LQKENI. This CDR3 has 18 residues. V dropped 3 bases and J dropped 0; count of bases not matched to a gene: 12. This CDR3 reads CASSPRPGQEHMNTEAFF. The CDR3 region has the DNA TGTGCCAGCTCACCGAGGCCGGGACAGGAACACATGAACACTGAAGCTTTCTTT.

The rearrangement links TRBV11-3 to TRBJ2-5, with D tentatively TRBD1 or TRBD2 (5 bases each). The germline V gene has CDR1 SGHNT and CDR2 YENEEA. Trimming left V 4 bases short and J 1 base short, with 10 bases between. There are 14 residues in the CDR3. CDR3 amino acids: CASSSGPRQETQYF. The DNA of the CDR3 is TGTGCCAGCAGCTCGGGACCTCGCCAAGAGACCCAGTACTTC. The variable domain in full, with the rest retrieved from reference TRBV11-3 and TRBJ2-5, is EAGVVQSPRYKIIEKKQPVAFWCNPISGHNTLYWYLQNLGQGPELLIRYENEEAVDDSQLPKDRFSAERLKGVDSTLKIQPAELGDSAVYLCASSSGPRQETQYFGPGTRLLVL.